Shown below are 14 T cell receptor beta chains from a single sample sequenced in a study of blood T cell repertoires in COVID-19. TCRdb's table, derived via immunoSEQ multiplex PCR, lists solely in-frame clones and lacks some. The table includes fewer than 350,000 clones, under 95% detected once. Sequenced input: PBMCs or T cells enriched from blood (not recorded which). The source is a woman aged 40 to 50 with acute COVID-19.

This clone was counted a single time. The V and J genes are TRBV18 and TRBJ2-3; TRBD2 aligns across 12 bases. The CDR3 consists of 15 residues. Germline CDR1 is KGHSH and CDR2 is LQKENI. Losses at the gene ends were 3 bases for V and 5 bases for J; bases not matched to a gene: 3. Here the CDR3 reads CASSPTLAGGDTQYF. The CDR3 bases are TGTGCCAGCTCACCTACACTAGCGGGGGGAGATACGCAGTATTTT.

The CDR3 DNA reads as TGTGCCAGCAGCCCCTTTCCTAGCGGGAAGGAGTTCTTC. This translates into CASSPFPSGKEFF. The rearrangement uses TRBV7-2 and TRBJ2-1; 9 bases are a match to TRBD2. V was clipped by 5 bases and J by 14 bases; unmatched bases: 10. CDR1 is SGHTA, CDR2 FQGNSA, per germline. The CDR3 runs 13 residues.

The chain carries TRBV15 and TRBJ2-1; D gene unclear. This CDR3 is built from 18 residues. Germline V gene data show CDR1 as LNHNV and CDR2 as YYDKDF (reference sequence). V dropped 1 base and J dropped 3 bases, with 19 bases sitting between them. For the CDR3, the DNA is TGTGCCACCAGCAGAGCTTTAGCCAAGGTTAATCGCTACAATGAGCAGTTCTTC. Protein: CATSRALAKVNRYNEQFF.

This chain links TRBV7-3 with TRBJ1-1; TRBD1 is a possible D gene (5 bases). CDR3 size: 14 residues. In germline, CDR1 is SGHTA, CDR2 FQGTGA. V lost 1 base and J 6 bases, leaving 12 bases between the germline ends. CDR3 sequence (DNA): TGTGCCAGCAGCTTAAGCGGGGCGGGCGCTGAAGCTTTCTTT. Translation: CASSLSGAGAEAFF.

The rearrangement joins TRBV9 to TRBJ2-7; a weak D match, TRBD2 (6 bases). The CDR3 consists of 14 residues. The ends were cut back, 2 bases at V and 6 bases at J, with 15 bases in the middle. CDR1 is SGDLS and CDR2 is YYNGEE in the germline V gene. The CDR3 nucleotides read TGTGCCAGCAGCGTGGGGACTTTAGCCGGCGAGCAGTACTTC. It specifies CASSVGTLAGEQYF. The variable domain in full, with the rest retrieved from reference TRBV9 and TRBJ2-7, is DSGVTQTPKHLITATGQRVTLRCSPRSGDLSVYWYQQSLDQGLQFLIQYYNGEERAKGNILERFSAQQFPDLHSELNLSSLELGDSALYFCASSVGTLAGEQYFGPGTRLTVT.

The V call is TRBV28, the J call TRBJ1-5; D is unclear. CDR3 size: 16 residues. From germline, CDR1 is MDHEN and CDR2 SYDVKM. Deletions cut 4 bases from V and 7 bases from J, with 20 bases between. The CDR3 protein is CASSSPILEFGQPQHF. CDR3 bases: TGTGCCAGCAGTTCCCCCATCCTAGAATTTGGGCAGCCCCAGCATTTT.

This sequence joins TRBV5-8 and TRBJ2-7; TRBD1 matches at 7 bases. Germline assignment: CDR1 SGHTS and CDR2 YDEGEE. This CDR3 is 13 amino acids long. V was pared by 2 bases and J by 3 bases, with 2 bases of the junction left unmatched. The CDR3, as DNA: TGTGCCAGCAGCTTCCGACAGGGCTACGAGCAGTACTTC. The encoded protein is CASSFRQGYEQYF.

The CDR3 nucleotides read TGTGCCAGCAGCGCAATTACTAGTAGCGATGAGCAGTTCTTC. Encoded protein: CASSAITSSDEQFF. The chain carries TRBV9 and TRBJ2-1; D is possibly TRBD2 (5 bases). The CDR3 is 14 residues long. CDR1 and CDR2 from the germline V gene are SGDLS and YYNGEE. Trimming shortened V by 3 bases and J by 8 bases, and 15 bases separated the two germline ends.

The chain carries TRBV7-8 and TRBJ1-4; possibly TRBD1 for D (6 bases). Germline V lookup: CDR1 SGHVS, CDR2 FQNEAQ. Trimming removed 8 bases at V and 0 bases at J, with 25 bases between. This CDR3 is built from 19 residues. Here the CDR3 DNA reads TGTGCCAGCGGGGGGGGGAGGGGGGCACGAAAGGCAACTAATGAAAAACTGTTTTTT. This gives the protein CASGGGRGARKATNEKLFF.

Regarding this clone: The same CDR3 can be traced to other DNA sequences in this sample. V is TRBV6-5 and J is TRBJ2-7, with 9 positions matching TRBD1. Germline V lookup: CDR1 MNHEY, CDR2 SVGAGI. V lost 0 bases, J lost 2 bases, and 2 bases stayed unmatched. The CDR3 is 15 amino acids. CDR3 nucleotides: TGTGCCAGCAGTTACTCGAGGACAGGGGCCTACGAGCAGTACTTC. Protein product: CASSYSRTGAYEQYF.

The chain is built from TRBV7-2 and TRBJ2-7; no firm D call. CDR1 and CDR2 (germline): SGHTA, FQGNSA. The CDR3 runs 14 residues. Trimming shortened V by 5 bases and J by 2 bases, and 13 bases separated the two germline ends. The CDR3 is CASSVLGGPYEQYF. The CDR3 DNA reads as TGTGCCAGCAGCGTGCTCGGCGGCCCCTACGAGCAGTACTTC.

The rearrangement uses TRBV5-6 and TRBJ1-5, with D tentatively TRBD1 (5 bases). The CDR3 sequence is 13 residues long. The germline CDR1 and CDR2 sequences are SGHDT and YYEEEE. V was pared by 1 base and J by 7 bases, with 9 bases between. The CDR3 coding sequence is TGTGCCAGCAGCTTGTCAGGGTTACAGCCCCAGCATTTT. This encodes CASSLSGLQPQHF. Full variable domain (rest looked up from reference TRBV5-6 and TRBJ1-5): DAGVTQSPTHLIKTRGQQVTLRCSPKSGHDTVSWYQQALGQGPQFIFQYYEEEERQRGNFPDRFSGHQFPNYSSELNVNALLLGDSALYLCASSLSGLQPQHFGDGTRLSIL.

The rearrangement links TRBV11-3 to TRBJ2-2; TRBD1 matches at 7 bases. This CDR3 has 15 amino acids. Per the germline V gene, CDR1 is SGHNT and CDR2 is YENEEA. With V trimmed by 5 bases and J by 1 base, 4 bases remained unmatched. Here the CDR3 reads CASSDGQVNTGELFF. The DNA of the CDR3 is TGTGCCAGCAGCGACGGACAGGTGAACACCGGGGAGCTGTTTTTT.

The rearrangement joins TRBV6-5 to TRBJ2-7, with TRBD1 matching over 11 bases. Germline CDR1 MNHEY, CDR2 SVGAGI. V dropped 6 bases and J dropped 2; count of bases not matched to a gene: 3. There are 14 residues in the CDR3. CDR3: CASRRDRGTYEQYF. The DNA for the CDR3 is TGTGCCAGCAGGAGGGACAGGGGGACCTACGAGCAGTACTTC.